This T cell receptor (beta chain) was obtained from a study of CD8 T cells in ankylosing spondylitis. Notes on the study in general: Clones linked with disease were CD8+ and fairly uncommon in the peripheral blood. A TCR beta motif made of several highly homologous variants seemed typical of ankylosing spondylitis blood.

MiXCR, run by TCRdb on the 5' RACE reads, gives a single entry per CDR3 protein. The sample holds roughly 40,000 distinct CDR3 sequences, 16% seen once. A word on this clonotype: Its antigen is not identified.

Trimming removed 3 bases from V and 7 bases from J, with 9 bases in between. The CDR3 has 13 amino acids. The sample taken for sequencing was blood. The chain uses TRBV12-3 or TRBV12-4 and TRBJ1-4; the D is unclear. The sequence derives from a male donor with ankylosing spondylitis or in good health (not recorded which). The CDR3 loop is CASSFLSGEKLFF. For the CDR3, the DNA is TGTGCCAGCAGTTTCCTGAGTGGTGAAAAACTGTTTTTT.